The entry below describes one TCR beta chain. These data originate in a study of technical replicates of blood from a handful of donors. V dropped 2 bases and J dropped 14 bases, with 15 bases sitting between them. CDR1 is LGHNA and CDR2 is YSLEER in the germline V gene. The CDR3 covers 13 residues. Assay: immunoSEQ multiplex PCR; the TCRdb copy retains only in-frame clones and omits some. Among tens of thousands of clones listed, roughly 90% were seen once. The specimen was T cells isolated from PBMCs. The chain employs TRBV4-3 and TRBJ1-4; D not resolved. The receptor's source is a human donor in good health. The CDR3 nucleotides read TGCGCCAGCAGCCAATGGGTTTGGAGTCTGCTGTTTTTT. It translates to CASSQWVWSLLFF.